These T cell receptor beta chains were read from a single sample in a study of radiation and T cells in renal cell carcinoma. The assay was immunoSEQ multiplex PCR, and TCRdb's table has in-frame clones only and misses some. The sample has 8,000 to 8,500 clones, roughly 66% seen once. Specimen: tumor tissue, collected from a patient whose treatment was nephrectomy without radiotherapy. These receptors originate from a man aged 55 to 70 with renal cell carcinoma. CDR3s include the opening cysteine and the closing phenylalanine or tryptophan. Each record gives: V gene, D gene, clone size, J gene, CDR3 protein, CDR3 DNA. D genes are given only for firm matches. The listing skips clone size in some rows; elsewhere it reads once, few, many or a size class.

>TRBV18|.|.|TRBJ2-5
CASATGGGETQYF
TGTGCCAGCGCCACCGGAGGGGGGGAGACCCAGTACTTC
>TRBV5-1|TRBD1|few|TRBJ1-2
CASSQGTGKEHTF
TGCGCCAGCAGTCAAGGGACAGGGAAGGAGCACACCTTC
>TRBV7-3|TRBD2|.|TRBJ2-5
CASSLLAGGGGTQYF
TGTGCCAGCAGCCTCCTAGCGGGGGGCGGCGGTACCCAGTACTTC
>TRBV5-6|TRBD1|.|TRBJ1-1
CASSLPWDRENLEAFF
TGTGCCAGCAGCTTGCCCTGGGACAGGGAAAACCTTGAAGCTTTCTTT
>TRBV5-4|.|few|TRBJ1-3
CASSLKFQGGNTIYF
TGTGCCAGCAGCTTGAAGTTCCAGGGAGGAAACACCATATATTTT
>TRBV6-5|.|.|TRBJ2-7
CASSYSGGEQYF
TGTGCCAGCAGTTACTCAGGGGGCGAGCAGTACTTC
>TRBV5-1|.|medium-sized|TRBJ1-5
CASSLESNQPQHF
TGCGCCAGCAGCTTAGAGAGCAATCAGCCCCAGCATTTT
>TRBV5-1|.|few|TRBJ2-7
CASSPGLSSYEQYF
TGCGCCAGCAGCCCCGGATTAAGCTCCTACGAGCAGTACTTC
>TRBV7-1|.|.|TRBJ2-7
CASSPGQIYEQYF
TGTGCCAGCAGCCCCGGACAGATTTACGAGCAGTACTTC
>TRBV7-2|TRBD2|once|TRBJ2-5
CASSQDRGGQETQYF
TGTGCCAGCAGCCAAGATCGGGGGGGCCAAGAGACCCAGTACTTC
>TRBV7-9|.|few|TRBJ1-1
CASSSILNTEAFF
TGTGCCAGCAGCTCGATATTGAACACTGAAGCTTTCTTT
>TRBV6-5|.|.|TRBJ2-5
CASSYYPGGTQYF
TGTGCCAGCAGTTACTACCCAGGAGGGACCCAGTACTTC
>TRBV4-2|.|.|TRBJ2-7
CASSSKLPGDSYEQYF
TGTGCCAGCAGCTCGAAACTCCCGGGAGACTCCTACGAGCAGTACTTC
>TRBV6-6|.|.|TRBJ1-1
CASSTGKMNTEAFF
TGTGCCAGCAGCACGGGGAAGATGAACACTGAAGCTTTCTTT
>TRBV9|.|.|TRBJ1-3
CASSPGSSGNTIYF
TGTGCCAGCAGCCCTGGGAGCTCTGGAAACACCATATATTTT
>TRBV7-9|.|.|TRBJ2-7
CASSLVGRGGHEQYF
TGTGCCAGCAGCTTAGTTGGACGGGGAGGTCACGAGCAGTACTTC
>TRBV13|.|.|TRBJ1-2
CASSPSRGAYGYTF
TGTGCCAGCAGCCCCTCCAGGGGAGCCTATGGCTACACCTTC